Below are 24 T cell receptor beta chains sequenced from a single sample in a study of tumor-infiltrating lymphocytes in oesophageal squamous cell carcinoma. Via MiXCR, TCRdb re-called the PCR reads, giving one row per CDR3 protein. This table has roughly 9,000 distinct CDR3 sequences, 60% to 75% appearing once. Sequencing was performed on esophageal tumor tissue. The receptors derive from a female donor with esophageal squamous cell carcinoma.

V is TRBV7-3 and J is TRBJ2-5, with 9 nucleotides matching TRBD1. The DNA end favors TRBJ2-1, so the J call may be wrong. The CDR3 totals 16 residues. From germline, CDR1 is SGHTA and CDR2 FQGTGA. The chain's CDR3 is CASSLIGGQGYNEQFF. Written as DNA, the CDR3 is TGTGCCAGCAGCTTAATAGGTGGACAGGGGTACAATGAGCAGTTCTTC.

The V and J genes are TRBV27 and TRBJ2-4; D is possibly TRBD1 or TRBD2 (5 bases each). CDR3 length equals 13 residues. V gave up 3 bases and J gave up 8 bases, with 11 bases separating them. CDR1 and CDR2 from the germline V gene are MNHEY and SMNVEV (reference sequence). The CDR3 spells CASSLSKGHIQYF. CDR3 nucleotides: TGTGCCAGCAGTTTGAGTAAGGGACACATTCAGTACTTC.

The V gene is TRBV7-8, the J gene TRBJ2-7, with 9 positions matching TRBD2. CDR1 is SGHVS and CDR2 is FQNEAQ in the germline V gene. V gave up 2 bases and J gave up 5 bases; unmatched junction bases: 13. The CDR3 extends over 17 amino acids. CDR3 amino acids: CASSLRPAGGGRNEQYF. The DNA of the CDR3 is TGTGCCAGCAGCTTAAGACCAGCGGGAGGCGGTAGAAACGAGCAGTACTTC.

CDR3 DNA: TGTGCCAGCAGCTTAAGGGGGCGGATCACCGGGGAGCTGTTTTTT. Amino acids: CASSLRGRITGELFF. The chain uses TRBV7-8 and TRBJ2-2; 7 positions agree with TRBD1. Per germline, CDR1 SGHVS and CDR2 FQNEAQ. V trimming: 2 bases; J trimming: 4 bases; junction bases outside the gene matches: 4. CDR3 length: 15 amino acids.

This clonotype was seen only a few times. The chain is built from TRBV7-3 and TRBJ2-1; possibly TRBD2 for D (7 bases). The germline V gene encodes CDR1 SGHTA and CDR2 FQGTGA. The CDR3 extends over 16 amino acids. Trimming left V 4 bases short and J 7 bases short, with 20 bases between. CDR3 DNA sequence: TGTGCCAGCAGCTACGCCCGGGGGGCGGGTAGGAATGAGCAGTTCTTC. Amino acid sequence: CASSYARGAGRNEQFF.

This chain joins TRBV7-2 and TRBJ1-1, with TRBD1 as a possible D gene (6 bases). Trimming stripped 6 bases from V and 0 bases from J, with 14 bases between. The CDR3 totals 15 residues. CDR1 and CDR2 (germline): SGHTA, FQGNSA. Written as DNA, the CDR3 is TGTGCCAGCAGGGACCCGGGACAAATGAACACTGAAGCTTTCTTT. It translates to CASRDPGQMNTEAFF.

The chain has TRBV7-2 and TRBJ2-1, with 10 bases aligning to TRBD2. The V segment lost 5 bases and the J segment 3 bases; nucleotides outside the gene matches: 4. This CDR3 comprises 15 residues. From germline, CDR1 is SGHTA and CDR2 FQGNSA. The CDR3 spells CASSDTSGNYNEQFF. CDR3 coding DNA: TGTGCCAGCAGCGATACTAGCGGGAACTACAATGAGCAGTTCTTC.

CDR3 DNA sequence: TGTGCCAGCAGCATATCAGATACGCAGTATTTT. It translates to CASSISDTQYF. V gene TRBV28 combines with J gene TRBJ2-3; D unresolved. Germline V gene sequence: CDR1 MDHEN, CDR2 SYDVKM. The CDR3 has 11 amino acids. V dropped 6 bases and J dropped 4 bases, with 5 bases sitting between them.

This chain links TRBV12-3 or TRBV12-4 with TRBJ1-1, with a tentative D call TRBD1 (5 bases). The CDR3 length is 13 residues. V lost 5 bases and J lost 4, with 11 bases in between. CDR3 sequence reads: CASSPQTATEAFF. Here the CDR3 DNA reads TGTGCCAGCAGTCCTCAGACAGCCACTGAAGCTTTCTTT.

This clonotype was seen a single time. The chain uses TRBV6-1 and TRBJ2-7; 8 nucleotides align to TRBD2. The V segment lost 8 bases and the J segment 2 bases; nucleotides outside the gene matches: 5. The CDR3 has 13 amino acids. Germline V gene data show CDR1 as MNHNS and CDR2 as SASEGT. The CDR3 here is CASWRGETYEQYF. The CDR3 DNA reads as TGTGCCAGCTGGCGGGGGGAAACCTACGAGCAGTACTTC.

This rearrangement joins TRBV27 to TRBJ2-4; 9 nucleotides align to TRBD2. Trimming cost V 3 bases and J 4 bases; bases outside gene matches: 1. The CDR3 totals 14 residues. Per germline, CDR1 MNHEY and CDR2 SMNVEV (reference sequence). The DNA of the CDR3 is TGTGCCAGCAGTTTGCTAGCGGGGAAAAACATTCAGTACTTC. Residues: CASSLLAGKNIQYF.

V is TRBV10-3 and J is TRBJ1-2; a possible D gene is TRBD1 (6 bases). The CDR3 length is 13 residues. Trimming stripped 5 bases from V and 2 bases from J, with 9 bases between. Germline loops: CDR1 ENHRY, CDR2 SYGVKD. Written as DNA, the CDR3 is TGTGCCATCAGTAATACAGGGAACTATGGCTACACCTTC. It yields the protein CAISNTGNYGYTF.

Concerning this clonotype itself: At one of its ends the junction is not consistent with the germline gene, which may arise from a read error. V usage is TRBV7-7 and J usage is TRBJ2-5, with TRBD1 matching 7 bases. The CDR3 extends over 16 amino acids. Germline CDR1 is SSHAT and CDR2 is FNYEAQ (reference sequence). CDR3 sequence reads: CASSLARTGGQETQYF. In nucleotides, the CDR3 is TGTGCTAGCAGCTTAGCCCGGACAGGAGGTCAAGAGACCCAGTACTTC.

This chain joins TRBV7-2 and TRBJ2-4, with D possibly being TRBD2 (5 bases). The end of the DNA fits TRBJ2-1 better, so the J call may be wrong. The CDR3 covers 13 residues. The germline CDR1 and CDR2 sequences are SGHTA and FQGNSA. CDR3 nucleotide sequence: TGTGCCAGCAGCTCCAAGGGCGGGCATGAGCAGTTCTTC. This codes for CASSSKGGHEQFF.

This clonotype was recorded a few times. The chain uses TRBV7-2 and TRBJ2-1; 8 nucleotides match TRBD1. The J call could be wrong; TRBJ2-5 is a better fit for the DNA end. The CDR3 sequence is 12 residues long. In germline, CDR1 is SGHTA, CDR2 FQGNSA. The CDR3 DNA is TGTGCCAGCAGCTGGGACAGGGAGACCCAGTACTTC. This translates into CASSWDRETQYF.

In the case of this clonotype: The junction departs from the called germline gene at one end, perhaps through a read error. This chain links TRBV7-6 with TRBJ2-5, with D unclear. This CDR3 region has 13 residues. Germline-derived CDR1 and CDR2 are SGHVS and FNYEAQ. The CDR3 loop reads CASSQDGQETQYF. In DNA form, the CDR3 reads TGTGCTAGCAGCCAGGACGGACAAGAGACCCAGTACTTC. Looking up the rest from reference TRBV7-6 and TRBJ2-5 gives the full variable domain: GAGVSQSPRYKVTKRGQDVALRCDPISGHVSLYWYRQALGQGPEFLTYFNYEAQQDKSGLPNDRFSAERPEGSISTLTIQRTEQRDSAMYRCASSQDGQETQYFGPGTRLLVL.

This clonotype has more than one count but fewer than ten. The gene calls are TRBV7-2 and TRBJ1-4; no definite D call. The V gene's germline CDR1 is SGHTA and CDR2 FQGNSA. Deletions cut 2 bases from V and 5 bases from J, with 12 bases between. The CDR3 runs to 15 residues. CDR3 coding DNA: TGTGCCAGCAGCTTAAGTTGGACTGCCAATGAAAAACTGTTTTTT. Its translation: CASSLSWTANEKLFF.

Concerning this clonotype: A much larger clone is a single base away; this may be a read error. The genes are TRBV7-6 and TRBJ2-1; D gene ambiguous. V was pared by 6 bases and J by 0 bases, with 15 bases between. Germline-derived CDR1 and CDR2 are SGHVS and FNYEAQ. The CDR3 consists of 16 residues. The CDR3 loop reads CASSSTGESSYNEQFF. In DNA form, the CDR3 reads TGTGCCAGCAGTTCCACTGGCGAAAGCTCCTACAATGAGCAGTTCTTC. The full variable domain, rest sourced from reference TRBV7-6 and TRBJ2-1, is GAGVSQSPRYKVTKRGQDVALRCDPISGHVSLYWYRQALGQGPEFLTYFNYEAQQDKSGLPNDRFSAERPEGSISTLTIQRTEQRDSAMYRCASSSTGESSYNEQFFGPGTRLTVL.

As for this clonotype: A junction boundary mismatches the germline segment, possibly from a read error. J is TRBJ2-7 and V is TRBV7-9, with 7 bases lining up with TRBD1. This CDR3 has 16 residues. The germline CDR1 and CDR2 sequences are SEHNR and FQNEAQ (reference sequence). CDR3 amino acids: CASSLAGRGFTGELYF. CDR3 bases: TGTGCCAGCAGCTTAGCTGGCAGGGGGTTTACCGGGGAGCTGTATTTT.

The chain combines TRBV7-8 with TRBJ1-5; D uncertain. Germline V CDR1 and CDR2: SGHVS, FQNEAQ. Trimming cost V 1 base and J 3 bases, with 13 bases left between them. The CDR3 contains 16 residues. CDR3 protein: CASSLGVLLANQPQHF. CDR3 nucleotides: TGTGCCAGCAGCTTAGGGGTCCTCCTAGCCAATCAGCCCCAGCATTTT.

This clonotype was picked up a small number of times. V and J are TRBV24-1 and TRBJ2-1; 8 bases map to TRBD2. This CDR3 spans 16 amino acids. Trimming cost V 3 bases and J 7 bases; bases outside gene matches: 10. Germline V lookup: CDR1 KGHDR, CDR2 SFDVKD. In DNA form, the CDR3 reads TGTGCCACCAGTGATCCGCAGGGACTAGAACGGAATGAGCAGTTCTTC. Translating it yields CATSDPQGLERNEQFF.

Concerning this clonotype itself: Since a much larger clone is just one base distant, this may be a read error. The chain couples TRBV7-3 to TRBJ2-5; D is unclear. There are 15 residues in the CDR3. Per germline, CDR1 SGHTA and CDR2 FQGTGA. V lost 6 bases to trimming and J lost 11 bases, with 25 bases between them. This CDR3 is CASSPREAEGDEQYF. CDR3 bases: TGTGCCAGCAGTCCTCGCGAGGCGGAAGGCGATGAGCAGTACTTC.

V and J are TRBV20-1 and TRBJ2-7; 8 bases match TRBD2. Germline CDR1 reads DFQATT; CDR2 reads SNEGSKA (reference sequence). This CDR3 spans 15 amino acids. The trim removed 5 bases at V and 3 bases at J, leaving 12 bases unmatched. CDR3 nucleotide sequence: TGCAGTGCTTCCCAGAGCGCGGGAGGAGTCTACGAGCAGTACTTC. Translation gives CSASQSAGGVYEQYF.

The chain is built from TRBV6-1 and TRBJ2-5; 13 bases map to TRBD2. This CDR3 has 16 residues. Per germline, CDR1 MNHNS and CDR2 SASEGT. Losses at the gene ends were 5 bases for V and 1 base for J; bases not matched to a gene: 4. Here the CDR3 DNA reads TGTGCCAGCAGTTTGGGACTAGCGGGATCCCAAGAGACCCAGTACTTC. This gives the protein CASSLGLAGSQETQYF.